The subject of this entry is one T cell receptor beta chain. This clonotype showed up many times. Its antigen has not been determined. No clone much larger than this one lies a single base away; base qualities are absent. This record comes from a study of neurological immune-mediated disorders (dated by TCRdb to about 2019). In terms of the full investigation: Among the approximately 35 multiple sclerosis patients, relapsing-remitting MS was present in about 31 and secondary progressive MS was present in 3. Peripheral blood TCR-beta repertoires from HTLV-I-associated myelopathy (HAM/TSP) patients, multiple sclerosis patients and healthy controls were compared by UMI-based sequencing. The approximately 110 TCR-beta libraries included longitudinal samples, technical triplicates and paired sorted CD4+ and CD8+ T-cell subsets alongside PBMC samples. The cohort was made up of approximately 65 subjects, consisting of around 14 HAM/TSP patients, about 34 multiple sclerosis patients and 20 healthy controls. Study-level results and caveats: Phylogenetic analysis grouped repertoires from 18 of 34 MS patients into a cluster of related CDR3 sequences, suggesting a possible repertoire-level signature. TCR clonal expansion was highest in HAM/TSP patients and lowest in MS patients, with MS patients falling below even healthy controls. Across subjects, expanded clones never shared an identical CDR3 amino acid sequence, which suggests that the TCR-beta repertoires in every group were private. The MS cluster was not associated with any clinical or MRI features, and the authors stated that larger cohorts are needed.

Libraries from unsorted PBMCs were made from 2 million PBMCs kept in RNAlater at -80 degrees C until RNA extraction. The multiple sclerosis patients were enrolled in a US clinical protocol that evaluated disease progression with magnetic resonance imaging. Peripheral blood was subjected to Ficoll-Hypaque density gradient centrifugation to isolate PBMCs, which were then cryopreserved in liquid nitrogen. To synthesize cDNA, template-switch 5'RACE was performed with a primer carrying a 10-nucleotide random unique molecular identifier so that each TCR transcript was tagged. Every sequencing run yielded over 170 million TCR-beta sequences covering 15-18 subjects. Total RNA was extracted with the RNeasy kit. The KAPA Real-time Library Amplification kit was used to amplify TCR-beta VDJ regions with primers targeting the TCR constant region and the 5'RACE anchor. Sample indexes and Illumina adaptors were added in a first PCR, and a second PCR then increased library yield. After purification with Ampure beads, the TCR product of roughly 650 bp was size-selected on a 2% E-gel SizeSelection system. Before pooling, library quality was checked on a Bioanalyzer, concentration was measured with Qubit, and libraries were quantified with the Kapa Library Quantification kit. Libraries were sequenced paired-end 2 x 150 bp on an Illumina HiSeq 2500. To increase sequence diversity, roughly 24-32% phiX was spiked into each library pool. The published analysis was carried out like this. The UMI-based MiGEC pipeline processed quality-filtered reads and removed over 85% of raw TCR sequences during error correction. VDJ genes were aligned to IMGT germline references, and each clonotype was defined by a unique CDR3 amino acid sequence together with V-J genes. Clonal expansion, Shannon diversity and CDR3 relatedness were evaluated with VDJtools (CalcPairwiseDistances, ClusterSamples), while phylogenetic trees were built in CLCbio workbench. Expanded clones were defined as having at least 8 unique UMIs, based on coefficient-of-variation modelling across technical triplicates. TCRdb reanalyzed the raw reads on its own, using fastp at Q25 for trimming and MiXCR for clone calling, and kept in-frame beta chains. Here each entry gathers all rows of one CDR3 protein and keeps the most common genes and DNA. TCRdb, rather than the study authors, made the V and J calls. Within this sample are roughly 66,000 distinct CDR3 sequences, with roughly 4.4% of them counted one time only. Roughly 2% of the sample rests with the top ten.

The cysteine opens and the phenylalanine closes a CDR3 of 17 amino acids. Solely the CDR3 DNA is kept, with 51 bases framed from the first base. CDR1 and CDR2 are drawn from the germline V gene: SGHRS, YFSETQ. V is cut back by 2 bases and J by 6 bases, with 13 bases in the junction unmatched. Sequenced: PBMCs. The receptor comes from a woman in her 70s with multiple sclerosis. Recombination joined TRBV5-1 with TRBJ2-4; 8 bases in the middle match TRBD2. In nucleotide form, the sequence is TGCGCCAGCAGCTTCGGGTTCCTTAGCGGGAAGCTAAACATTCAGTACTTC. Its product reads: CASSFGFLSGKLNIQYF.